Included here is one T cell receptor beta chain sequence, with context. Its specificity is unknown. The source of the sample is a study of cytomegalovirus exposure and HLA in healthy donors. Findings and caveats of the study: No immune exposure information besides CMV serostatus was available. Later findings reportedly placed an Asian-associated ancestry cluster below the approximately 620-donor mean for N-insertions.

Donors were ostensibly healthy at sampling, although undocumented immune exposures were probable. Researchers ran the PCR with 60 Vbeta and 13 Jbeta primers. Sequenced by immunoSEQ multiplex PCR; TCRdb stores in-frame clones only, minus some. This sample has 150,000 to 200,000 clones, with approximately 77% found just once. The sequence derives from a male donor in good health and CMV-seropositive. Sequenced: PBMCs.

For the CDR3, the DNA is TGTGCCAGCAGCTTGGACAGGGACACTGAAGCTTTCTTT. Its protein product is CASSLDRDTEAFF. The gene calls are TRBV5-4 and TRBJ1-1, with a tentative D call TRBD1 (6 bases). V lost 0 bases and J lost 3, with 6 bases in between. Per the germline V gene, CDR1 is SGHNT and CDR2 is YYREEE (reference sequence). This CDR3 has 13 residues.